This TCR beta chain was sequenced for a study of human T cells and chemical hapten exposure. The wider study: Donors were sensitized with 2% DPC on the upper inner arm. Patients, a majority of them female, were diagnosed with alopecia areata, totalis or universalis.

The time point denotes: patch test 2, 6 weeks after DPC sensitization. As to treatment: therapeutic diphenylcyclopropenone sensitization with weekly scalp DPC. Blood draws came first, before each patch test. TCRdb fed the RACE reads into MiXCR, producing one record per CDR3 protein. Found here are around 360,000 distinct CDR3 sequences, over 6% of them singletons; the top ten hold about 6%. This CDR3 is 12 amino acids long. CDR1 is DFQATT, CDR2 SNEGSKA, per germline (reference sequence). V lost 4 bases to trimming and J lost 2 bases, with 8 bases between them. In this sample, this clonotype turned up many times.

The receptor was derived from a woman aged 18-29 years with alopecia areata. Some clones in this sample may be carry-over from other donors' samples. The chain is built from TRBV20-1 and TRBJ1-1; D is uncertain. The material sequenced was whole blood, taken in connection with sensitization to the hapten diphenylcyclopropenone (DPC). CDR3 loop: CSAIVRNTEAFF. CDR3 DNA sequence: TGCAGTGCTATCGTCCGCAACACTGAAGCTTTCTTT.